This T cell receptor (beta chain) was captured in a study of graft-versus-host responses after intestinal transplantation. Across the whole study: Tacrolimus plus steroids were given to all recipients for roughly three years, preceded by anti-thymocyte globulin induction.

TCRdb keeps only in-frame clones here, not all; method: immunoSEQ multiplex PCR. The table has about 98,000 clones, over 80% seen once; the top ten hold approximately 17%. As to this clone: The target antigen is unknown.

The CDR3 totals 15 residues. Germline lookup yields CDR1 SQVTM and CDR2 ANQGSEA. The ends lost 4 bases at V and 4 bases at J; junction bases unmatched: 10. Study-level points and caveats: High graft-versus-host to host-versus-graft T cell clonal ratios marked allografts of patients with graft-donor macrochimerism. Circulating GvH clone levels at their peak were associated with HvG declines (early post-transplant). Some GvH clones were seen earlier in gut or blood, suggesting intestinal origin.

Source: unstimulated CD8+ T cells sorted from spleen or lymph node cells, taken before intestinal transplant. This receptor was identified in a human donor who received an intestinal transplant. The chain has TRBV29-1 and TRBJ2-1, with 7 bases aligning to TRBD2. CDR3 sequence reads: CSVGISSGLYNEQFF. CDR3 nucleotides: TGCAGCGTTGGCATCTCTAGCGGCTTATACAATGAGCAGTTCTTC.